These 24 T cell receptor beta chains share one sample of origin, sequenced in a study of neurological immune-mediated disorders. TCRdb re-called the 5' RACE reads through MiXCR, storing one row per CDR3 protein. The table shows 3,500 to 5,000 distinct CDR3 sequences, with approximately 30% occurring only once. The sample was CD8+ T cells from blood. The receptors here all came from a man in his fifties with HTLV-1-associated myelopathy (HAM/TSP).

The rearrangement links TRBV13 to TRBJ1-3; the D gene is possibly TRBD1 (6 bases). In germline, CDR1 is PRHDT, CDR2 FYEKMQ (reference sequence). Between the trimmed V and J ends, which lost 4 bases and 4 bases, there was a span of 8 bases. The CDR3 has 13 amino acids. The CDR3 region is CASSSTGGNTIYF. DNA of the CDR3: TGTGCCAGCAGCTCAACAGGGGGAAACACCATATATTTT.

This clonotype was observed at least ten times. This chain uses TRBV25-1 with TRBJ1-5; D is unclear. V shed 2 bases and J shed 6 bases, with 5 bases lying between them. From germline, CDR1 is MGHDK and CDR2 SYGVNS. This CDR3 region has 12 residues. CDR3 residues: CASSEEGQPQHF. The CDR3 DNA is TGTGCCAGCAGTGAAGAGGGTCAGCCCCAGCATTTT.

This clonotype was recorded many times. The chain recombines TRBV13 with TRBJ2-7, with D uncertain. This CDR3 has 12 amino acids. With 1 base removed from V and 6 bases from J, the gap between germline ends came to 7 bases. Germline V gene sequence: CDR1 PRHDT, CDR2 FYEKMQ (reference sequence). CDR3 loop: CASSLDGSEQYF. As DNA, the CDR3 is TGTGCCAGCAGCTTAGATGGATCCGAGCAGTACTTC. Full variable domain (remainder filled in from reference TRBV13 and TRBJ2-7): AAGVIQSPRHLIKEKRETATLKCYPIPRHDTVYWYQQGPGQDPQFLISFYEKMQSDKGSIPDRFSAQQFSDYHSELNMSSLELGDSALYFCASSLDGSEQYFGPGTRLTVT.

This clonotype is medium-sized (0.01 to 0.1%) by share. The CDR3 DNA follows: TGTGCCAGCAGCGGGAGGGCCTCGACCGGGGAGCTGTTTTTT. The encoded protein is CASSGRASTGELFF. The chain combines TRBV21-1 with TRBJ2-2; the table's D call, TRBD2, was not checked against the DNA. TRBV21-1 is assigned pseudogene status. The CDR3 totals 14 residues.

This clonotype is judged medium-sized. The rearrangement links TRBV9 to TRBJ1-1; 7 bases match TRBD1. V lost 6 bases and J lost 1; bases outside the gene matches: 15. CDR3 length: 17 amino acids. Germline lookup yields CDR1 SGDLS and CDR2 YYNGEE. CDR3 loop: CASNRRDSTYSNTEAFF. Written as DNA, the CDR3 is TGTGCCAGCAATCGTCGGGACAGCACATACTCGAACACTGAAGCTTTCTTT.

Ten or more counts support this clonotype. The chain carries TRBV4-1 and TRBJ2-5; TRBD2 matches at 7 bases. Germline assignment: CDR1 MGHRA and CDR2 YSYEKL. This CDR3 contains 17 residues. Trimming cost V 0 bases and J 2 bases; bases outside gene matches: 9. The CDR3 DNA is TGCGCCAGCAGCCAAGATGGGAGCGGGGCCGATCAAGAGACCCAGTACTTC. This sequence encodes CASSQDGSGADQETQYF.

This clonotype was seen a few times. V gene TRBV7-9 combines with J gene TRBJ2-1, with 8 bases matching TRBD1. Trimming took 5 bases from V and 9 from J; bases not matched to a gene: 6. This CDR3 comprises 13 residues. The germline CDR1 and CDR2 sequences are SEHNR and FQNEAQ (reference sequence). CDR3 amino acids: CASSPDRASEQFF. CDR3 sequence (DNA): TGTGCCAGCAGCCCGGACAGGGCTAGTGAGCAGTTCTTC. The full variable domain, with the rest looked up from reference TRBV7-9 and TRBJ2-1, is DTGVSQNPRHKITKRGQNVTFRCDPISEHNRLYWYRQTLGQGPEFLTYFQNEAQLEKSRLLSDRFSAERPKGSFSTLEIQRTEQGDSAMYLCASSPDRASEQFFGPGTRLTVL.

This chain links TRBV7-9 with TRBJ2-3; 8 bases map to TRBD2. From germline, CDR1 is SEHNR and CDR2 FQNEAQ (reference sequence). This CDR3 is built from 21 residues. V gave up 3 bases and J gave up 3 bases; unmatched junction bases: 23. In DNA, the CDR3 is TGTGCCAGCAGCTTGGTGGACTTTTGGAGCGGGAGTGAGGGTACGACAGATACGCAGTATTTT. It translates to CASSLVDFWSGSEGTTDTQYF.

The V call is TRBV7-9, the J call TRBJ2-7; 8 bases are shared with TRBD1. CDR3 length: 13 residues. The V segment lost 7 bases and the J segment 5 bases; nucleotides outside the gene matches: 7. Germline values: CDR1 SEHNR, CDR2 FQNEAQ (reference sequence). CDR3 residues: CASIQDRGHEQYF. CDR3 coding DNA: TGTGCCAGCATTCAAGACAGGGGACACGAGCAGTACTTC. The whole variable domain, filled in from reference TRBV7-9 and TRBJ2-7, reads DTGVSQNPRHKITKRGQNVTFRCDPISEHNRLYWYRQTLGQGPEFLTYFQNEAQLEKSRLLSDRFSAERPKGSFSTLEIQRTEQGDSAMYLCASIQDRGHEQYFGPGTRLTVT.

At least ten counts were recorded for this clonotype. The V call is TRBV9, the J call TRBJ2-1, with 12 bases that match TRBD2. Trimming removed 2 bases from V and 6 bases from J; junction bases left unmatched: 3. CDR1 and CDR2 (germline): SGDLS, YYNGEE. The CDR3 consists of 15 residues. CDR3: CASSVTSGRSNEQFF. In DNA form, the CDR3 reads TGTGCCAGCAGCGTCACTAGCGGGAGGAGCAATGAGCAGTTCTTC.

The chain recombines TRBV6-6 with TRBJ2-1, with 10 nucleotides matching TRBD2. The V segment lost 2 bases and the J segment 7 bases; nucleotides outside the gene matches: 5. Germline V CDR1 and CDR2: MNHNY, SVGAGI (reference sequence). The CDR3 spans 15 residues. CDR3 region: CASSYQLAGYNEQFF. The CDR3 DNA reads as TGTGCCAGCAGTTACCAACTAGCGGGGTATAATGAGCAGTTCTTC.

This clonotype was detected a few times. This sequence joins TRBV3-1 and TRBJ2-1; D perhaps matches TRBD2 (6 bases). V was clipped by 4 bases and J by 6 bases, with 13 bases between them. The germline gives CDR1 LGHDT, CDR2 YNNKEL (reference sequence). There are 14 residues in the CDR3. The CDR3: CASSLGTAANEQFF. CDR3 bases: TGTGCCAGCAGCCTCGGGACTGCCGCCAATGAGCAGTTCTTC.

This clonotype has a count of ten or more. The chain has TRBV5-6 and TRBJ1-1; D remains unclear. Germline V lookup: CDR1 SGHDT, CDR2 YYEEEE. The V gene lost 0 bases and the J gene lost 5 bases, with 11 bases spanning the gap. The CDR3 is made up of 14 amino acids. CDR3 DNA sequence: TGTGCCAGCAGCTTGGAGTGGGTAACAACTGAAGCTTTCTTT. It translates to CASSLEWVTTEAFF.

Worth noting for this clonotype: It is unclear where the CDR3 begins or ends on the DNA, so no DNA is shown, and the CDR3 is as TCRdb lists it. V usage is TRBV7-2 and J usage is TRBJ2-3; the table's TRBD2 call for D was not verified on the DNA. Germline V gene lookup returns CDR1 SGHTA and CDR2 FQGNSA. Termini included, the CDR3 measures 20 amino acids. The CDR3 here is CASSFYICSASGDSTDTQYF.

This clonotype was seen ten or more times. The rearrangement joins TRBV7-3 to TRBJ2-1; possibly TRBD2 for D (6 bases). Trimming shortened V by 0 bases and J by 4 bases, and 13 bases separated the two germline ends. The germline V gene has CDR1 SGHTA and CDR2 FQGTGA. This CDR3 contains 16 residues. CDR3 loop: CASSLTGVAAYNEQFF. The CDR3 nucleotides read TGTGCCAGCAGCTTAACGGGGGTAGCGGCTTACAATGAGCAGTTCTTC.

The V and J genes are TRBV7-3 and TRBJ2-2, with a tentative D call TRBD2 (5 bases). The V end was cut by 5 bases, the J end by 4 bases, with 14 bases between. Germline V gene sequence: CDR1 SGHTA, CDR2 FQGTGA. This CDR3 is 15 amino acids long. The CDR3 region is CASSPTPRGTGELFF. In DNA form, the CDR3 reads TGTGCCAGCAGCCCTACACCACGGGGCACCGGGGAGCTGTTTTTT.

This clonotype was picked up many times. The V gene is TRBV7-3, the J gene TRBJ2-4, with TRBD1 matching over 12 bases. The germline CDR1 and CDR2 sequences are SGHTA and FQGTGA. This CDR3 contains 17 residues. Trimming took 8 bases from V and 0 from J; bases not matched to a gene: 8. The CDR3 here is CASWDRGLSLAKNIQYF. The CDR3 DNA is TGTGCCAGCTGGGACAGGGGGCTATCCCTAGCCAAAAACATTCAGTACTTC.

This chain uses TRBV20-1 with TRBJ2-1; 10 bases align to TRBD2. V trimming: 4 bases; J trimming: 3 bases; junction bases outside the gene matches: 3. Germline loops: CDR1 DFQATT, CDR2 SNEGSKA (reference sequence). This CDR3 spans 14 amino acids. CDR3 bases: TGCAGTGCTACTAGCGGGGGTGACTACAATGAGCAGTTCTTC. Its protein is CSATSGGDYNEQFF.

In its sample, this clonotype is medium-sized. V gene TRBV20-1 combines with J gene TRBJ2-5, with 9 bases lining up with TRBD2. Germline CDR1 is DFQATT and CDR2 is SNEGSKA (reference sequence). The ends lost 3 bases at V and 4 bases at J; junction bases unmatched: 12. This CDR3 contains 16 residues. Written as DNA, the CDR3 is TGCAGTGCTAGCCAGGGCAGCGGGGGGCCGGGAGAGACCCAGTACTTC. Amino acid sequence: CSASQGSGGPGETQYF.

By its share, this clonotype is medium-sized. The CDR3 DNA reads as TGTGCCAGCAGCTTGGTGGCCTTTTGGAGCGGGAGTGGGGGTACGACAGATACGCAGTATTTT. It specifies CASSLVAFWSGSGGTTDTQYF. This chain uses TRBV7-9 with TRBJ2-3, with 8 bases matching TRBD2. J lost 3 bases, V lost 3 bases, and 23 bases had no gene match. The germline V gene encodes CDR1 SEHNR and CDR2 FQNEAQ (reference sequence). The CDR3 extends over 21 amino acids.

This clonotype was found many times. The J gene is TRBJ1-1, the V gene TRBV5-1; possible D gene TRBD1, 5 bases. The V and J ends lost 4 bases and 6 bases respectively, with 10 bases between them. This CDR3 has 12 amino acids. Germline V gives CDR1 SGHRS, CDR2 YFSETQ. The CDR3 reads CASSVRGAEAFF. The CDR3 bases are TGCGCCAGCAGCGTCCGGGGGGCTGAAGCTTTCTTT.

The chain joins TRBV12-2 to TRBJ2-3. TRBV12-2 is listed as a pseudogene. This CDR3 is 13 amino acids long. The CDR3 DNA reads as TGTGCAAGTCGCTTAGGGACCACAGATACGCAGTATTTT. Its protein is CASRLGTTDTQYF.

The rearrangement uses TRBV7-8 and TRBJ1-1, with D unclear. The CDR3 is 16 amino acids. CDR1 is SGHVS, CDR2 FQNEAQ, per germline. Trimming took 0 bases from V and 1 from J, leaving 12 bases between them. The CDR3 sequence is CASSLAIGHPNTEAFF. The CDR3 DNA is TGTGCCAGCAGCTTAGCGATTGGGCACCCGAACACTGAAGCTTTCTTT.

Remarks on this clonotype: At one end, the junction sequence differs from germline, possibly due to a read error. V usage is TRBV7-9 and J usage is TRBJ2-1; 8 nucleotides align to TRBD2. The CDR3 consists of 11 residues. Germline-derived CDR1 and CDR2 are SEHNR and FQNEAQ (reference sequence). The DNA of the CDR3 is TGTGCCAGCAGCCCAGATCGGGGGGGGGTCTTC. Its protein product is CASSPDRGGVF.